Following are 2 T cell receptor beta chains from one sample sequenced in a study of post-analysis software for immune sequencing data. Overall study findings and caveats: Roughly five TRBV segments, including TRBV5-6, TRBV5-1 and TRBV20-1, were more frequent in patients than controls.

Included in the TCR beta cDNA libraries were unique molecular identifiers. TCRdb reanalysed the PCR reads using MiXCR and keeps one entry per CDR3 protein. Of 700,000 to 800,000 distinct CDR3 sequences in the sample, less than 35% were seen once. No cognate antigen is known for these TCRs. Specimen: blood. The receptors here all came from a girl aged 5 to 17 with multiple sclerosis.

This clonotype was counted a few times. The rearrangement uses TRBV2 and TRBJ2-7, with TRBD1 as a possible D gene (5 bases). Germline-derived CDR1 and CDR2 are SNHLY and FYNNEI. CDR3 length: 12 residues. Trimming stripped 4 bases from V and 6 bases from J, with 10 bases between. In DNA form, the CDR3 reads TGTGCCAGCAGTGGGGGCTCTGCCGAGCAGTACTTC. The encoded protein is CASSGGSAEQYF.

This clonotype was recorded a few times. V is TRBV5-6 and J is TRBJ2-5; 9 bases match TRBD2. Germline assignment: CDR1 SGHDT and CDR2 YYEEEE. CDR3 length equals 13 residues. V was pared by 4 bases and J by 5 bases, with 3 bases of the junction left unmatched. In nucleotides, the CDR3 is TGTGCCAGCAGCCGGACTAGCGCTGAGACCCAGTACTTC. Its protein product is CASSRTSAETQYF.